This entry is about one T cell receptor (beta chain). Sequencing targeted expressed TCRB transcripts, as all isolated RNA had been reverse transcribed. This table comes from immunoSEQ multiplex PCR, and its TCRdb copy is limited to in-frame clones, with some not included. The profile shows 300,000 to 350,000 clones, roughly 8% of them singletons. These data belong to a study of beta chain features in type 1 diabetes. This CDR3 has 15 amino acids. Germline V CDR1 and CDR2: SGHAT, FQNNGV. The junction had 8 bases not matched to a gene; V was cut back by 5 bases and J by 2 bases. The chain has TRBV11-2 and TRBJ2-5, with 7 bases matching TRBD1. The material sequenced was central memory CD4+ T cells from blood. This clonotype was obtained from a young woman in good health. In DNA, the CDR3 is TGTGCCAGCAGCCCTACCGGGACAGCTCAAGAGACCCAGTACTTC. Protein: CASSPTGTAQETQYF.